Listed here is a single T cell receptor beta chain. The antigen is unknown. From germline, CDR1 is MDHEN and CDR2 SYDVKM. The ends were cut back, 1 base at V and 4 bases at J, with 13 bases in the middle. This CDR3 has 16 amino acids. The sample originates from a study of CD8 T cells in ankylosing spondylitis. Study-wide results and limits: From matched ankylosing spondylitis synovial fluid, disease-linked clones were reportedly recovered at significantly enriched levels. Relatively rare in peripheral blood, disease-linked clones were also CD8+. The study identified a TCR beta motif of roughly eight highly homologous variants that appeared characteristic of ankylosing spondylitis blood.

TCRdb used MiXCR to reprocess the 5' RACE reads, holding one entry per CDR3 protein. The sample lists over 95,000 distinct CDR3 sequences; roughly 8.3% were seen once. The origin of this receptor is a male donor with ankylosing spondylitis or in good health (not recorded which). The chain carries TRBV28 and TRBJ2-2; no definite D call. Sequencing was done on a sample of blood, either unsorted or a sorted T cell fraction (not recorded which). CDR3 sequence reads: CASSLFSRQTTGELFF. In DNA, the CDR3 is TGTGCCAGCAGTTTATTTTCGCGGCAGACCACCGGGGAGCTGTTTTTT.